This T cell receptor beta chain emerged from a study of cytomegalovirus exposure and HLA in healthy donors. This CDR3 is 15 amino acids long. The V segment lost 2 bases and the J segment 8 bases; nucleotides outside the gene matches: 7. The germline gives CDR1 SGHTA, CDR2 FQGNSA. 60 Vbeta and 13 Jbeta primers were used in PCR. The repertoire was sequenced with immunoSEQ multiplex PCR; TCRdb's copy has only in-frame clones and lacks some. The sample consists of more than 100,000 clones, roughly three fifths of them appearing once. Sequencing was performed on PBMCs. The TCR sequence derives from a woman aged 40 to 49 in good health and CMV-seropositive. The gene calls are TRBV7-2 and TRBJ2-1; 9 bases match TRBD1. The CDR3 DNA reads TGTGCCAGCAGCTTACGGGGACAGGGCATGGATGAGCAGTTCTTC. Encoded protein: CASSLRGQGMDEQFF.